This T cell receptor (beta chain) was documented in a study of OX40 agonist ivuxolimab in advanced cancers. Overall study: Every 2 weeks, patients received ivuxolimab intravenously, dosed at 0.01 to 10 mg/kg. Anti-PD-1, anti-PD-L1 or anti-CTLA-4 therapy given earlier was allowed, and 40% had some.

Germline V gene sequence: CDR1 MNHNS, CDR2 SASEGT. CDR3 length equals 17 residues. Losses at the gene ends were 4 bases for V and 6 bases for J; bases not matched to a gene: 11. The assay was immunoSEQ multiplex PCR, and TCRdb's table has in-frame clones only and misses some. The data show some 18,000 clones, with just over 70% seen just once and about a sixth held by the top ten. Comment on this clone: Its specificity is not known.

Study-level points and caveats: Expanded peripheral T-cell antigen specificity went undetermined. Among some nonresponders, normalized T-cell clonal expansion was also low.

This material consisted of CD4+ or CD8+ T cells sorted from blood, taken in a trial of the OX40 agonist ivuxolimab. V and J are TRBV6-1 and TRBJ2-2; 10 bases are a match to TRBD1. The sequence came from an adult with an advanced solid tumor such as melanoma, head and neck, liver or kidney cancer. The CDR3 nucleotides are TGTGCCAGCAGTGCCGACCCCGGGACAGGGGTGGCCGGGGAGCTGTTTTTT. This sequence encodes CASSADPGTGVAGELFF.